Below, 26 T cell receptor beta chains from the same sample are listed, as sequenced in a study of T-cell memory formation after mild COVID-19. TCRdb itself ran the 5' RACE reads through MiXCR, one entry per CDR3 protein. The table includes 380,000 or so distinct CDR3 sequences, roughly an eighth detected once. Sequencing used PBMCs or a T cell subset sorted from them (not recorded which). The source of these receptors is a young man who had mild COVID-19 (a few samples of this study predate the infection). Cell type and time point are not known.

This clonotype was seen more than once but under ten times. The chain couples TRBV29-1 to TRBJ1-4; D not certain. Trimming took off 4 bases at V and 8 bases at J, with 8 bases between the two ends. The V gene's germline CDR1 is SQVTM and CDR2 ANQGSEA. CDR3 length: 11 residues. CDR3 in amino acids: CSVASWEKLFF. In nucleotides, the CDR3 is TGCAGCGTTGCCTCATGGGAAAAACTGTTTTTT.

The J gene is TRBJ2-1, the V gene TRBV20-1; D is unresolved. The CDR3 is 11 amino acids. Deletions cut 5 bases from V and 5 bases from J, with 7 bases between. CDR1 is DFQATT and CDR2 is SNEGSKA in the germline V gene (reference sequence). The CDR3 spells CSAGLDNEQFF. As DNA, the CDR3 is TGCAGTGCTGGCCTGGACAATGAGCAGTTCTTC.

V usage is TRBV4-1 and J usage is TRBJ1-1; TRBD1 is a possible D gene (5 bases). Germline assignment: CDR1 MGHRA and CDR2 YSYEKL. V was trimmed by 1 base and J by 1 base, leaving 16 bases between them. The CDR3 has 17 residues. Written as DNA, the CDR3 is TGCGCCAGCAGCCAAGGGGTCCGGGGCCCTCCGAACACTGAAGCTTTCTTT. Protein: CASSQGVRGPPNTEAFF.

This rearrangement joins TRBV5-1 to TRBJ1-4, with D hard to call. Trimming shortened V by 0 bases and J by 0 bases, and 3 bases separated the two germline ends. There are 14 residues in the CDR3. CDR1 is SGHRS and CDR2 is YFSETQ in the germline V gene. The CDR3 DNA is TGCGCCAGCAGCTTGGAGACAACTAATGAAAAACTGTTTTTT. It encodes CASSLETTNEKLFF.

The rearrangement uses TRBV5-1 and TRBJ1-2; D is unclear. Per germline, CDR1 SGHRS and CDR2 YFSETQ. The V end was cut by 3 bases, the J end by 0 bases, with 12 bases between. The CDR3 consists of 15 residues. The CDR3 is CASSSRTESNYGYTF. In DNA, the CDR3 is TGCGCCAGCAGCTCCCGGACGGAGTCTAACTATGGCTACACCTTC. Full variable domain (remainder filled in from reference TRBV5-1 and TRBJ1-2): KAGVTQTPRYLIKTRGQQVTLSCSPISGHRSVSWYQQTPGQGLQFLFEYFSETQRNKGNFPGRFSGRQFSNSRSEMNVSTLELGDSALYLCASSSRTESNYGYTFGSGTRLTVV.

The chain carries TRBV4-3 and TRBJ2-7; no reliable D call. CDR1 is LGHNA, CDR2 YSLEER, per germline. Trimming took off 0 bases at V and 1 base at J, with 7 bases between the two ends. The CDR3 loop spans 14 amino acids. CDR3 in DNA: TGCGCCAGCAGCCAAGAGTCCGTATCCTACGAGCAGTACTTC. Protein: CASSQESVSYEQYF.

This chain connects TRBV6-5 to TRBJ1-6; D remains ambiguous. Germline V gives CDR1 MNHEY, CDR2 SVGAGI. The CDR3 spans 13 residues. V was shortened by 2 bases and J by 10 bases, with 9 bases between the two germline ends. CDR3 nucleotide sequence: TGTGCCAGCAGTTACGAAGTTCAATCACCCCTCCACTTT. The encoded protein is CASSYEVQSPLHF.

Only a few counts were recorded for this clonotype. The rearrangement links TRBV29-1 to TRBJ2-3, with 7 bases that match TRBD1. The CDR3 length is 14 residues. The germline V gene encodes CDR1 SQVTM and CDR2 ANQGSEA. Germline trimming cut 7 bases from V and 5 bases from J; bases unmatched to any gene: 12. In nucleotides, the CDR3 is TGCAGCGCCGCTGAGACAGGGAAAGGAGATACGCAGTATTTT. The encoded protein is CSAAETGKGDTQYF.

This clonotype was counted only a few times. V and J are TRBV20-1 and TRBJ2-3; TRBD2 is a possible D gene (6 bases). The CDR3 totals 15 residues. Germline-derived CDR1 and CDR2 are DFQATT and SNEGSKA (reference sequence). Trimming shortened V by 3 bases and J by 0 bases, and 13 bases separated the two germline ends. In nucleotides, the CDR3 is TGCAGTGCTAGCCCAAACCGGGGGAGCACAGATACGCAGTATTTT. Encoded protein: CSASPNRGSTDTQYF.

This clonotype was observed a handful of times. This chain joins TRBV6-5 and TRBJ1-6, with a possible D match to TRBD1 (6 bases). The CDR3 is 16 amino acids. V lost 7 bases and J lost 1, with 14 bases in between. In germline, CDR1 is MNHEY, CDR2 SVGAGI. The CDR3 DNA follows: TGTGCCAGCAACTTGAGGGGGGATTCCTATAATTCACCCCTCCACTTT. It translates to CASNLRGDSYNSPLHF.

CDR3: CASSFTGPRGTQYF. The CDR3 coding sequence is TGTGCCAGCAGTTTCACAGGGCCGAGGGGGACCCAGTACTTC. J is TRBJ2-5 and V is TRBV6-5; perhaps TRBD1 as D (6 bases). The CDR3 length is 14 residues. V shed 4 bases and J shed 7 bases, with 16 bases lying between them. Germline CDR1 MNHEY, CDR2 SVGAGI.

The genes are TRBV3-1 and TRBJ2-2; D is unclear. The CDR3 extends over 12 amino acids. Per the germline V gene, CDR1 is LGHDT and CDR2 is YNNKEL (reference sequence). V lost 4 bases, J lost 7 bases, and 7 bases lay in between. In DNA form, the CDR3 reads TGTGCCAGCAGCCCCTACGGCGGGGAGCTGTTTTTT. Encoded protein: CASSPYGGELFF.

This rearrangement joins TRBV20-1 to TRBJ2-7; perhaps TRBD2 as D (5 bases). The V end was cut by 1 base, the J end by 2 bases, with 15 bases between. The CDR3 covers 15 residues. Germline CDR1 and CDR2: DFQATT and SNEGSKA (reference sequence). CDR3 bases: TGCAGTGCTAGAGGCCGTGATCTAGCCCCCTACGAGCAGTACTTC. This translates into CSARGRDLAPYEQYF.

This clonotype was observed a handful of times. The V call is TRBV9, the J call TRBJ2-4, with D possibly called TRBD1 or TRBD2 (5 bases each). V lost 7 bases and J lost 9, with 20 bases in between. CDR3 length: 14 residues. Germline V gene data show CDR1 as SGDLS and CDR2 as YYNGEE. The CDR3 reads CASGKGQGESIQYF. The CDR3 nucleotides are TGTGCCAGCGGGAAAGGGCAGGGAGAGAGCATTCAGTACTTC. The full variable domain, in which reference TRBV9 and TRBJ2-4 provide the parts outside the CDR3, is DSGVTQTPKHLITATGQRVTLRCSPRSGDLSVYWYQQSLDQGLQFLIQYYNGEERAKGNILERFSAQQFPDLHSELNLSSLELGDSALYFCASGKGQGESIQYFGAGTRLSVL.

The chain joins TRBV5-3 to TRBJ2-1; D not resolved. TRBV5-3 carries the ORF label, with uncertain function. The CDR3 contains 9 residues. V lost 4 bases and J 10 bases, leaving 3 bases between the germline ends. The CDR3 sequence is CARSPEQFF. CDR3 DNA sequence: TGTGCCAGAAGCCCAGAGCAGTTCTTC.

V is TRBV2 and J is TRBJ1-4; no firm D call. Per germline, CDR1 SNHLY and CDR2 FYNNEI. Trimming pared 8 bases from V and 8 bases from J, leaving 12 bases between. The CDR3 sequence is 12 residues long. The CDR3 protein is CASSREGEKLFF. The DNA of the CDR3 is TGTGCCAGCTCGAGGGAAGGGGAAAAACTGTTTTTT.

This clonotype was observed at least ten times. The chain couples TRBV5-1 to TRBJ2-1, with D possibly called TRBD1 or TRBD2 (5 bases each). V lost 0 bases and J lost 0, with 7 bases in between. Germline V gives CDR1 SGHRS, CDR2 YFSETQ. CDR3 length: 15 residues. Written as DNA, the CDR3 is TGCGCCAGCAGCTTGGAGGGGAGCTCCTACAATGAGCAGTTCTTC. The encoded protein is CASSLEGSSYNEQFF.

This clonotype was counted only a few times. The V gene is TRBV3-1, the J gene TRBJ2-2, with TRBD2 matching 7 bases. This CDR3 has 13 amino acids. The ends lost 6 bases at V and 7 bases at J; junction bases unmatched: 5. The germline V gene has CDR1 LGHDT and CDR2 YNNKEL (reference sequence). Here the CDR3 DNA reads TGTGCCAGCAGACGACGGGGGGTCGGGGAGCTGTTTTTT. Residues: CASRRRGVGELFF.

The chain joins TRBV5-1 to TRBJ1-6, with 8 bases fitting TRBD1. V was pared by 3 bases and J by 6 bases, with 14 bases of the junction left unmatched. Germline V gene sequence: CDR1 SGHRS, CDR2 YFSETQ. The CDR3 runs 18 residues. The CDR3 spells CASSSPSQGAVANSPLHF. The DNA for the CDR3 is TGCGCCAGCAGCTCCCCGTCCCAGGGGGCTGTCGCTAATTCACCCCTCCACTTT.

The J gene is TRBJ1-2, the V gene TRBV9; TRBD1 is a possible D gene (5 bases). Germline V gene lookup returns CDR1 SGDLS and CDR2 YYNGEE. The CDR3 is 16 amino acids. With 4 bases removed from V and 0 bases from J, the gap between germline ends came to 16 bases. CDR3 bases: TGTGCCAGCAGCTCCGCTGGGGCGACAGCTAACTATGGCTACACCTTC. It yields the protein CASSSAGATANYGYTF.

This clonotype has only a few counts. The V call is TRBV6-1, the J call TRBJ1-2; D gene uncertain. The ends were cut back, 2 bases at V and 8 bases at J, with 12 bases in the middle. The CDR3 sequence is 13 residues long. Germline CDR1 reads MNHNS; CDR2 reads SASEGT. This chain's CDR3 is CASSEWAEYGYTF. For the CDR3, the DNA is TGTGCCAGCAGTGAATGGGCAGAATACGGCTACACCTTC.

The genes are TRBV12-5 and TRBJ2-3, with D unclear. CDR1 and CDR2 (germline): LGHNT, FRNRAP. V shed 5 bases and J shed 2 bases, with 17 bases lying between them. The CDR3 is made up of 16 amino acids. Here the CDR3 reads CASGPGVRTDTDTQYF. DNA for the CDR3: TGTGCTAGTGGTCCCGGCGTCAGAACCGACACAGATACGCAGTATTTT.

This clonotype appeared a few times. The chain carries TRBV7-2 and TRBJ2-7; TRBD2 is a possible D gene (6 bases). This CDR3 spans 13 amino acids. V dropped 0 bases and J dropped 5 bases, with 8 bases sitting between them. Germline CDR1 and CDR2: SGHTA and FQGNSA. The CDR3 loop is CASSLAGGNEQYV. For the CDR3, the DNA is TGTGCCAGCAGCTTAGCAGGAGGGAACGAGCAGTACGTC.

This clonotype came up a few times. This chain connects TRBV29-1 to TRBJ1-1; 7 bases are shared with TRBD1. J gave up 2 bases and V 6 bases, and 6 bases lay outside the gene matches. CDR3 length equals 13 residues. Germline V gene sequence: CDR1 SQVTM, CDR2 ANQGSEA. CDR3 sequence: CSVSGTVNTEAFF. CDR3 coding DNA: TGCAGCGTGTCGGGGACAGTTAACACTGAAGCTTTCTTT.

This clonotype turned up a few times. The genes are TRBV15 and TRBJ2-7, with D perhaps matching TRBD1 or TRBD2 (5 bases each). Per germline, CDR1 LNHNV and CDR2 YYDKDF (reference sequence). V lost 2 bases and J 2 bases, leaving 13 bases between the germline ends. The CDR3 is 15 amino acids. The CDR3 protein is CATSRYRGRAYEQYF. For the CDR3, the DNA is TGTGCCACCAGCAGATATCGGGGCAGGGCCTACGAGCAGTACTTC.

The gene calls are TRBV7-2 and TRBJ2-2; D is unclear. The germline V gene encodes CDR1 SGHTA and CDR2 FQGNSA. This CDR3 has 16 amino acids. Trimming took 4 bases from V and 2 from J, leaving 14 bases between them. The CDR3 nucleotides read TGTGCCAGCAGCTCTTACCTCCGTTCAAACACCGGGGAGCTGTTTTTT. Translating gives CASSSYLRSNTGELFF. The full variable domain, completed using reference TRBV7-2 and TRBJ2-2, is GAGVSQSPSNKVTEKGKDVELRCDPISGHTALYWYRQSLGQGLEFLIYFQGNSAPDKSGLPSDRFSAERTGGSVSTLTIQRTQQEDSAVYLCASSSYLRSNTGELFFGEGSRLTVL.